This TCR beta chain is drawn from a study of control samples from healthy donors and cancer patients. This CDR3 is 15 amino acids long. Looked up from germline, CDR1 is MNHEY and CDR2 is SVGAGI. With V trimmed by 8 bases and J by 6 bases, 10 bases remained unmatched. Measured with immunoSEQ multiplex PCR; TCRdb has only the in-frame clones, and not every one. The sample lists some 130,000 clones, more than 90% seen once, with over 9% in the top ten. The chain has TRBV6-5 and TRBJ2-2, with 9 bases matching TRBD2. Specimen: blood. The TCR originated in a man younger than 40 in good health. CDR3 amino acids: CASWEASGISGELFF. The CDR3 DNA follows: TGTGCCAGCTGGGAGGCTAGCGGGATCTCCGGGGAGCTGTTTTTT.